This T cell receptor (beta chain) is from a study of healthy donors' naive CD4 and CD8 T cells. Germline CDR1 MNHEY, CDR2 SVGAGI. Trimming shortened V by 7 bases and J by 13 bases, and 25 bases separated the two germline ends. The CDR3 runs to 14 residues. A linear amplification protocol produced the TCR libraries from 500 ng of total RNA. TCRdb reanalysed the reads using MiXCR and keeps one entry per CDR3 protein. The data hold approximately 200,000 distinct CDR3 sequences, with around 70% observed a single time. The receptor was isolated from a pool of human donors in good health; the sample pools cells from several healthy donors. The rearrangement joins TRBV6-5 to TRBJ1-2; D perhaps matches TRBD1 (5 bases). Material for sequencing was naive CD4+ and CD8+ T cells sorted from blood, pooled from several donors. The CDR3 sequence is CASTVVRDGGFFTF. The CDR3 nucleotides read TGTGCCAGCACGGTAGTCCGGGACGGTGGCTTTTTCACCTTC.